One sample yielded the 9 T cell receptor beta chains listed below, sequenced in a study of cytomegalovirus exposure and HLA in healthy donors. Primers: 60 Vbeta forward and 13 Jbeta reverse. Some clones are missing from TCRdb's copy, which holds only in-frame ones; the method was immunoSEQ multiplex PCR. The sample lists roughly 150,000 clones; around 65% were seen once. The source material was PBMCs. The source is a woman in her twenties or thirties in good health and CMV-seropositive.

V and J are TRBV11-2 and TRBJ2-2; D might be TRBD1 (6 bases). The CDR3 extends over 14 amino acids. Trimming removed 1 base at V and 11 bases at J, with 14 bases between. CDR1 SGHAT and CDR2 FQNNGV come from the germline V gene. CDR3 region: CASSLVGARGELFF. CDR3 DNA sequence: TGTGCCAGCAGCTTAGTGGGGGCCCGGGGCGAGCTGTTTTTT.

This clone showed up just a few times. At one end the junction does not follow the germline gene, possibly because of a read error. The chain uses TRBV2 and TRBJ1-1; 9 positions agree with TRBD1. The CDR3 runs 13 residues. Looked up from germline, CDR1 is SNHLY and CDR2 is FYNNEI. The DNA of the CDR3 is TGTGCCAGCATGGGGGACAGGGAGACTGTAGCTTTCTTT. Amino acid sequence: CASMGDRETVAFF.

This clone was seen only a few times. J is TRBJ2-3 and V is TRBV5-1, with 8 nucleotides matching TRBD2. The germline V gene has CDR1 SGHRS and CDR2 YFSETQ. CDR3 length equals 17 residues. Trimming cost V 4 bases and J 4 bases; bases outside gene matches: 14. CDR3 in amino acids: CASSPRLASSAADTQYF. Written as DNA, the CDR3 is TGCGCCAGCAGCCCGCGACTAGCGTCTTCAGCCGCAGATACGCAGTATTTT.

The table lists this clone with a few counts. The V gene is TRBV27, the J gene TRBJ2-3, with no clear D. Between the trimmed V and J ends, which lost 8 bases and 6 bases, there was a span of 18 bases. CDR3 length: 14 residues. Germline CDR1 MNHEY, CDR2 SMNVEV (reference sequence). CDR3 in DNA: TGTGCCAGCGGTACTATTCTCGGAGCGGATACGCAGTATTTT. Protein sequence: CASGTILGADTQYF.

The chain is built from TRBV4-1 and TRBJ2-5, with TRBD2 matching 13 bases. Germline-derived CDR1 and CDR2 are MGHRA and YSYEKL. The CDR3 sequence is 19 residues long. Trimming at V came to 3 bases and at J to 5 bases, leaving 15 bases not matched to a gene. CDR3 residues: CASSQGRTGTSGAAETQYF. The CDR3 DNA sequence: TGCGCCAGCAGCCAGGGTCGAACCGGGACTAGCGGGGCGGCGGAGACCCAGTACTTC.

CDR3 region: CASSHPKGSGYTEAFF. The CDR3 region has the DNA TGCGCCAGCAGCCATCCTAAGGGTTCGGGGTACACTGAAGCTTTCTTT. J is TRBJ1-1 and V is TRBV4-1; D is unresolved. The germline V and J ends were trimmed by 3 bases and 3 bases, with 17 bases remaining between them. This CDR3 has 16 amino acids. Germline lookup yields CDR1 MGHRA and CDR2 YSYEKL.

This clone was detected only a few times. The gene calls are TRBV14 and TRBJ1-2; 12 bases are shared with TRBD1. After removal of 4 bases from V and 8 bases from J, the junction contained 8 bases not matched to a gene. The germline V gene has CDR1 SGHDN and CDR2 FVKESK. The CDR3 consists of 15 residues. The CDR3 spells CASSPRGTGGLGYTF. In DNA, the CDR3 is TGTGCCAGCAGCCCCCGGGGGACAGGGGGCTTAGGCTACACCTTC. The whole variable domain, filled in from reference TRBV14 and TRBJ1-2, reads EAGVTQFPSHSVIEKGQTVTLRCDPISGHDNLYWYRRVMGKEIKFLLHFVKESKQDESGMPNNRFLAERTGGTYSTLKVQPAELEDSGVYFCASSPRGTGGLGYTFGSGTRLTVV.

The V call is TRBV27, the J call TRBJ1-4; TRBD1 matches at 7 bases. The CDR3 length is 15 residues. Germline CDR1 MNHEY, CDR2 SMNVEV (reference sequence). V was clipped by 4 bases and J by 7 bases; unmatched bases: 9. CDR3 loop: CASSSSGTAPEKLFF. The CDR3 DNA reads as TGTGCCAGCAGTTCATCCGGGACAGCTCCTGAAAAACTGTTTTTT.

The chain joins TRBV4-1 to TRBJ2-5, with 11 bases matching TRBD2. Germline CDR1 and CDR2: MGHRA and YSYEKL. The CDR3 loop spans 20 amino acids. Trimming at V came to 0 bases and at J to 3 bases, leaving 15 bases not matched to a gene. The CDR3 DNA reads as TGCGCCAGCAGCCAAGAACGACTAGCGGGGACCGACCAATCCAAAGAGACCCAGTACTTC. This gives the protein CASSQERLAGTDQSKETQYF.